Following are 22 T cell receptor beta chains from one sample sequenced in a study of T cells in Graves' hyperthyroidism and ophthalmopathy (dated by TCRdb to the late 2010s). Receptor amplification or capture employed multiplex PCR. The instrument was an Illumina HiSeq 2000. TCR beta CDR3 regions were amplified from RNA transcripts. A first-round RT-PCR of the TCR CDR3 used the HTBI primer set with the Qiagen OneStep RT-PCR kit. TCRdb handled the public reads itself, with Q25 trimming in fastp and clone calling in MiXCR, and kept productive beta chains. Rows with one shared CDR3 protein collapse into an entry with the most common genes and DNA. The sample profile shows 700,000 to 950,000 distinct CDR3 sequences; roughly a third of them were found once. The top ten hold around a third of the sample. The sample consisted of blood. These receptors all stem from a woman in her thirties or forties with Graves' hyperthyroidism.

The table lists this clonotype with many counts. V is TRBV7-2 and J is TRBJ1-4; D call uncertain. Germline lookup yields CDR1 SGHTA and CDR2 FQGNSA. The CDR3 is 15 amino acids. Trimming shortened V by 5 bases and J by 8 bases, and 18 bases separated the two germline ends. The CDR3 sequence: CASSGASSGKEKLFF. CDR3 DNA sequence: TGTGCCAGCAGCGGCGCGTCGTCGGGGAAAGAAAAACTGTTTTTT.

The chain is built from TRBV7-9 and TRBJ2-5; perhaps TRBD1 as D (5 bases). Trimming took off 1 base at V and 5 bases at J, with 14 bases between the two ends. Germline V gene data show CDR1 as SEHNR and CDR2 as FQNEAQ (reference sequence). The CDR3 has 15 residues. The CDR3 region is CASSLGRGQVETQYF. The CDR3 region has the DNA TGTGCCAGCAGCTTAGGTCGAGGACAAGTGGAGACCCAGTACTTC.

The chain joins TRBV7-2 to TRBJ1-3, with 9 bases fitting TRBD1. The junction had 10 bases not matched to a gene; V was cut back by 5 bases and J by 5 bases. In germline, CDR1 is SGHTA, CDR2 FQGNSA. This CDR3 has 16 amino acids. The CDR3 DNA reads TGTGCCAGCAGCCAAGAAAAGGACAGGGGACGAAACACCATATATTTT. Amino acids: CASSQEKDRGRNTIYF.

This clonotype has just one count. The CDR3: CASSAPGTPNYGYTF. CDR3 sequence (DNA): TGTGCCAGCAGCGCCCCCGGGACACCGAACTATGGCTACACCTTC. The rearrangement joins TRBV24-1 to TRBJ1-2; possibly TRBD1 for D (6 bases). CDR3 length equals 15 residues. Germline lookup yields CDR1 KGHDR and CDR2 SFDVKD. V lost 11 bases and J lost 2, with 20 bases in between.

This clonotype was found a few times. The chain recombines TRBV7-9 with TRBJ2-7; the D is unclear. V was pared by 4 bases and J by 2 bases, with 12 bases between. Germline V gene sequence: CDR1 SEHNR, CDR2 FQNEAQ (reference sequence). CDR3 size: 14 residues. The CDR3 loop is CASSSIGQPYEQYF. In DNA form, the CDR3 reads TGTGCCAGCAGCTCCATCGGCCAGCCCTACGAGCAGTACTTC.

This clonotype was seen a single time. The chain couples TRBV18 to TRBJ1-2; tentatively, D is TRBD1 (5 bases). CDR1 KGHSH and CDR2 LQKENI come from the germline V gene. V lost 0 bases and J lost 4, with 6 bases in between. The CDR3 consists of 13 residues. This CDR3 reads CASSPPGAYGYTF. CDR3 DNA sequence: TGTGCCAGCTCACCACCAGGGGCCTATGGCTACACCTTC.

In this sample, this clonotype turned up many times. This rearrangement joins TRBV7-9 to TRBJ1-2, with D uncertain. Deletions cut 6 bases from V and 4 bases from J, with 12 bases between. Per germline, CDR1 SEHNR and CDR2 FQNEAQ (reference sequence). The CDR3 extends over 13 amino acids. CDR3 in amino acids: CASRTPLGYGYTF. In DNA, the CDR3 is TGTGCCAGCAGGACCCCGCTCGGCTATGGCTACACCTTC.

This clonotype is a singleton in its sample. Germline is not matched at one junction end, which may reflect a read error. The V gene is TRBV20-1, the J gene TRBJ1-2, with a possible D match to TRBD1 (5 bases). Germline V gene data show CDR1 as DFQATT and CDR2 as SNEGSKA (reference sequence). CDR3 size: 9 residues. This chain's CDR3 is CSATGTGLF. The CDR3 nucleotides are TGCAGTGCTACCGGGACGGGACTCTTC.

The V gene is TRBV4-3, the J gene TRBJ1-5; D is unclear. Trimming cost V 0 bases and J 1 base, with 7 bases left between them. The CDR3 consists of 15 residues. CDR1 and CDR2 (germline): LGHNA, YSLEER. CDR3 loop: CASSQDAGSNQPQHF. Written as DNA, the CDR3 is TGCGCCAGCAGCCAAGATGCCGGGAGCAATCAGCCCCAGCATTTT.

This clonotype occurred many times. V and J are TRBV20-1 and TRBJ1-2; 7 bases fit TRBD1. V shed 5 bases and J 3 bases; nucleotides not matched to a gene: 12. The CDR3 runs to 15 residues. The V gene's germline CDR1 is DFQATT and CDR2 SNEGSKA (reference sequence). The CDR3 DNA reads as TGCAGTGCTCTGGGGGGAGGGGGCGCCGACTATGGCTACACCTTC. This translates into CSALGGGGADYGYTF.

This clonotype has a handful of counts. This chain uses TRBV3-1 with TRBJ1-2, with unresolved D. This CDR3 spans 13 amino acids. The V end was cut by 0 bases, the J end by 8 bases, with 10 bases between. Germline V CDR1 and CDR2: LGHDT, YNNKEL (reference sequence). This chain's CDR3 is CASSQDERAGYTF. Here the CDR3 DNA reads TGTGCCAGCAGCCAAGATGAAAGGGCCGGCTACACCTTC.

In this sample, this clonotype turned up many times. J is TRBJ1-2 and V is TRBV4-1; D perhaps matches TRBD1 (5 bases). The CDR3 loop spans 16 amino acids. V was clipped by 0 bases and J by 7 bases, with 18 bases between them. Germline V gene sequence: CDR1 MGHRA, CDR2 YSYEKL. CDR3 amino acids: CASSQDGQGLFPGYTF. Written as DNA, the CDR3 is TGCGCCAGCAGCCAAGATGGGCAGGGTCTTTTCCCTGGCTACACCTTC.

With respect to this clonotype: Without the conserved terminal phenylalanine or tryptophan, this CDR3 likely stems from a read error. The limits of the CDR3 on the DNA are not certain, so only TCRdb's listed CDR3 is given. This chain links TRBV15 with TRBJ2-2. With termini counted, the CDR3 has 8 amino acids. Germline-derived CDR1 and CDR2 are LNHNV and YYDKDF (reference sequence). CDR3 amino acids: CATSRGLQ.

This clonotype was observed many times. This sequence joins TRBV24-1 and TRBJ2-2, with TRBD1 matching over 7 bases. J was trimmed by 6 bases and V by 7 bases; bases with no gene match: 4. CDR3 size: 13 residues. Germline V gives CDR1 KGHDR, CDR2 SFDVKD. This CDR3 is CATRDRMAGELFF. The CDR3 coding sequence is TGTGCCACCAGGGACAGGATGGCCGGGGAGCTGTTTTTT.

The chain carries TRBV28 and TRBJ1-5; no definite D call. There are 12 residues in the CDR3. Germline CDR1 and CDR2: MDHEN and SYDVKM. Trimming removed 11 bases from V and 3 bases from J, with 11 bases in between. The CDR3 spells CAVYRINQPQHF. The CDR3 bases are TGTGCCGTCTACCGGATCAATCAGCCCCAGCATTTT.

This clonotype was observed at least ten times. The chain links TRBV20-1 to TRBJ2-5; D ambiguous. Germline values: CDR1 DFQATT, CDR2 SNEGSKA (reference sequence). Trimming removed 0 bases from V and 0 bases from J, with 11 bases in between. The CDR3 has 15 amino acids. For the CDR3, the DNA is TGCAGTGCTAGAGATCTGAAGGCCTACCAAGAGACCCAGTACTTC. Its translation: CSARDLKAYQETQYF.

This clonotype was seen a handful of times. This CDR3 reads CATTPGLAGEQYF. Written as DNA, the CDR3 is TGTGCCACCACGCCGGGTCTAGCGGGCGAGCAGTACTTC. The chain couples TRBV7-9 to TRBJ2-7; TRBD2 agrees at 8 bases. The V gene's germline CDR1 is SEHNR and CDR2 FQNEAQ (reference sequence). V was clipped by 10 bases and J by 6 bases; unmatched bases: 11. The CDR3 is made up of 13 amino acids.

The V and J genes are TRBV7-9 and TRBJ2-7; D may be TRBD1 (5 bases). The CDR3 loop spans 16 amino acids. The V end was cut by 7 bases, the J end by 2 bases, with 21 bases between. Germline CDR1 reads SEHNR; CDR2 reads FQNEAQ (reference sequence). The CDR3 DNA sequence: TGTGCCAGCACCCTTTTCGCCAGGGCGGCTGCCTACGAGCAGTACTTC. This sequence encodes CASTLFARAAAYEQYF.

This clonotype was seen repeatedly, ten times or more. The CDR3 DNA is TGTGCCAGCAGCGCCCACCAGGGAAGGGGTACTGAAGCTTTCTTT. This sequence encodes CASSAHQGRGTEAFF. The chain has TRBV7-8 and TRBJ1-1; D is possibly TRBD1 (5 bases). Germline CDR1 SGHVS, CDR2 FQNEAQ. Trimming pared 5 bases from V and 5 bases from J, leaving 18 bases between. The CDR3 loop spans 15 amino acids.

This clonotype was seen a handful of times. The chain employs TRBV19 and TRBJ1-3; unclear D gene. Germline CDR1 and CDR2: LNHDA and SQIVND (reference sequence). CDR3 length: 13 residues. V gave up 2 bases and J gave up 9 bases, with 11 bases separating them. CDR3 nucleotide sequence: TGTGCCAGTAGTATAACCGCCGTTCGCACCATATATTTT. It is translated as CASSITAVRTIYF. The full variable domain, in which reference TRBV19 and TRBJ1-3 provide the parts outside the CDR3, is DGGITQSPKYLFRKEGQNVTLSCEQNLNHDAMYWYRQDPGQGLRLIYYSQIVNDFQKGDIAEGYSVSREKKESFPLTVTSAQKNPTAFYLCASSITAVRTIYFGEGSWLTVV.

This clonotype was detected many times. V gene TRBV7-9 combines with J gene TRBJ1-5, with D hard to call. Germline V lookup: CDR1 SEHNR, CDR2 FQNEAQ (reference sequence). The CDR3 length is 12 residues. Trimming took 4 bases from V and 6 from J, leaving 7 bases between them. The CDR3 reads CASSSSSQPQHF. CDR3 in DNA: TGTGCCAGCAGCTCATCAAGTCAGCCCCAGCATTTT. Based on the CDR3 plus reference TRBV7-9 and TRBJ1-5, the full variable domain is DTGVSQNPRHKITKRGQNVTFRCDPISEHNRLYWYRQTLGQGPEFLTYFQNEAQLEKSRLLSDRFSAERPKGSFSTLEIQRTEQGDSAMYLCASSSSSQPQHFGDGTRLSIL.

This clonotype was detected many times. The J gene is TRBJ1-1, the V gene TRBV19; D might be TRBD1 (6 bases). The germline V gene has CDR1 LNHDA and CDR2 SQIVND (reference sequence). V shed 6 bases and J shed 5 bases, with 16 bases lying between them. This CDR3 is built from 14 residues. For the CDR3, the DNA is TGTGCCAGTAGGGAACAGGGCCTGGGTACTGAAGCTTTCTTT. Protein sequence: CASREQGLGTEAFF.